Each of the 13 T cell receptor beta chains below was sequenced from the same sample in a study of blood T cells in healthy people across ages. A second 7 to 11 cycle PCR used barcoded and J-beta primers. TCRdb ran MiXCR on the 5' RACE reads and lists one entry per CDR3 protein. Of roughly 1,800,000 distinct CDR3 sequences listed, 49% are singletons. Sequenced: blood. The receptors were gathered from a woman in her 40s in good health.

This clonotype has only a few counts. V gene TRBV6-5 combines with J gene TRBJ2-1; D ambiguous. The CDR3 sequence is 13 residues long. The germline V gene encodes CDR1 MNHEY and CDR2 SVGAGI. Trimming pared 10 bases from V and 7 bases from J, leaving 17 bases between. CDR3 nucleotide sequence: TGTGCCACCCACGTTAGGGCTAGAAATGAGCAGTTCTTC. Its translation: CATHVRARNEQFF.

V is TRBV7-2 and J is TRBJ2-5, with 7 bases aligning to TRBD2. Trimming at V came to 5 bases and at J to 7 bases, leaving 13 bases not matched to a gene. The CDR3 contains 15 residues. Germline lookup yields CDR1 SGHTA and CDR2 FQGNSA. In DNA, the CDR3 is TGTGCCAGCAGCGACTTCAGCGGGGTTACAGGGACCCAGTACTTC. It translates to CASSDFSGVTGTQYF.

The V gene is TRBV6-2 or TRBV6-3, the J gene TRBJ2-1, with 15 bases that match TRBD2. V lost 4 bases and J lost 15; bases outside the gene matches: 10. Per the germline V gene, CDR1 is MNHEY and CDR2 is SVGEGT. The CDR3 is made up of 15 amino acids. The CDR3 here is CASSLGTSGGSRGFF. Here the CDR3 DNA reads TGTGCCAGCAGTTTGGGGACTAGCGGGGGGTCACGGGGGTTCTTC.

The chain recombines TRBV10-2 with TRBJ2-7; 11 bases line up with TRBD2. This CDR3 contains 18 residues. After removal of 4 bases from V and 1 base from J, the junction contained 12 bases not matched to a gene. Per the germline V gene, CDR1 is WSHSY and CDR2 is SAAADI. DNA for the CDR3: TGCGCCAGCAGTGTCCAAATACAGGGGACTAGCGGTTCCTACGAGCAGTACTTC. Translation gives CASSVQIQGTSGSYEQYF.

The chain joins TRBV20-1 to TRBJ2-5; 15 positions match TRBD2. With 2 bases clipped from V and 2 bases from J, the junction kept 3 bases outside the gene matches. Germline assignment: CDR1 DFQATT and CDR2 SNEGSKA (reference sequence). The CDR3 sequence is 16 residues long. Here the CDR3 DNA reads TGCAGTGCTAGAAGGACTAGCGGGGGGGCTCAAGAGACCCAGTACTTC. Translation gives CSARRTSGGAQETQYF.

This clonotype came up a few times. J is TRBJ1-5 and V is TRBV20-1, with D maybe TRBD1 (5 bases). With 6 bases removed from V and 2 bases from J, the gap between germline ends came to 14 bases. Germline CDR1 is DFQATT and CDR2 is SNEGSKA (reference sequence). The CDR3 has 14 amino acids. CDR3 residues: CSACPDSGNQPQHF. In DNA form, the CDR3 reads TGCAGTGCCTGCCCCGACAGTGGCAATCAGCCCCAGCATTTT.

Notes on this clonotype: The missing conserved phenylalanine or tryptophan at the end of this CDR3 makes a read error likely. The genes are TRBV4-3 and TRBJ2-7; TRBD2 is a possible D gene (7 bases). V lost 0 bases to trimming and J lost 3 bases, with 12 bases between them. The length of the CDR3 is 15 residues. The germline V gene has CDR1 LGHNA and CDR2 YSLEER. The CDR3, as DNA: TGCGCCAGCAGCCAAGAAGGGGGGGACCGCTACGAGCAGTACTAC. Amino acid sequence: CASSQEGGDRYEQYY.

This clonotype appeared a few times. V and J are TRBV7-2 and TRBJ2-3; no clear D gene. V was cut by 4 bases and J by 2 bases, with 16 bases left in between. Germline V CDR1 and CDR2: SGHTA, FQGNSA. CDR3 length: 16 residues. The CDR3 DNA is TGTGCCAGCAGCTCCAGCCCGGGCAGGACCACAGATACGCAGTATTTT. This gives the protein CASSSSPGRTTDTQYF.

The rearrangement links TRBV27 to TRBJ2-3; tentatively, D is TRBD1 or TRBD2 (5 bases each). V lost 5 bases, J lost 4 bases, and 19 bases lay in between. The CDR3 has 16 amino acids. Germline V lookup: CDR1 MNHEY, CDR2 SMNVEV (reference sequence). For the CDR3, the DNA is TGTGCCAGCAGTCCCCGGGGCCCTGCCGAAGCAGATACGCAGTATTTT. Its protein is CASSPRGPAEADTQYF.

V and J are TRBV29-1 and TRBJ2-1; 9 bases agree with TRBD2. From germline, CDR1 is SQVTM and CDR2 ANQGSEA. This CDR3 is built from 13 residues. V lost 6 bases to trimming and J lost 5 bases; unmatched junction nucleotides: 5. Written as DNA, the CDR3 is TGCAGCGTGCTAGCGGGGTGGCACAATGAGCAGTTCTTC. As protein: CSVLAGWHNEQFF.

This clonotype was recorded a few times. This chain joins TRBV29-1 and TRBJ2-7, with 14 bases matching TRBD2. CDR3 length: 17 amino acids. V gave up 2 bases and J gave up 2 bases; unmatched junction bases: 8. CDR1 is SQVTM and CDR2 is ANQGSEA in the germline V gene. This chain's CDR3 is CSVEKQGTSGGPYEQYF. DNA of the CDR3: TGCAGCGTTGAAAAGCAGGGGACTAGCGGGGGACCCTACGAGCAGTACTTC.

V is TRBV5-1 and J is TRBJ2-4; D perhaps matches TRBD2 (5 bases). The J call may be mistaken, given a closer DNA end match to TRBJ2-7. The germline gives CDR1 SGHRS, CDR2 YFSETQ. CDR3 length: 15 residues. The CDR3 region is CASSPSGNTCYEQYF. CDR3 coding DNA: TGCGCCAGCAGCCCATCCGGGAACACTTGCTACGAGCAGTACTTC.

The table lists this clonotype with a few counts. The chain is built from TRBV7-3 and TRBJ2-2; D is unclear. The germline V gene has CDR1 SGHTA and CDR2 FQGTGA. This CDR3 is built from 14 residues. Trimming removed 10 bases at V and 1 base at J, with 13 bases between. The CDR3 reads CATRLGLNTGELFF. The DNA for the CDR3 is TGTGCCACCCGATTAGGGCTGAACACCGGGGAGCTGTTTTTT. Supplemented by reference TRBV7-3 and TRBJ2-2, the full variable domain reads GAGVSQTPSNKVTEKGKYVELRCDPISGHTALYWYRQSLGQGPEFLIYFQGTGAADDSGLPNDRFFAVRPEGSVSTLKIQRTERGDSAVYLCATRLGLNTGELFFGEGSRLTVL.